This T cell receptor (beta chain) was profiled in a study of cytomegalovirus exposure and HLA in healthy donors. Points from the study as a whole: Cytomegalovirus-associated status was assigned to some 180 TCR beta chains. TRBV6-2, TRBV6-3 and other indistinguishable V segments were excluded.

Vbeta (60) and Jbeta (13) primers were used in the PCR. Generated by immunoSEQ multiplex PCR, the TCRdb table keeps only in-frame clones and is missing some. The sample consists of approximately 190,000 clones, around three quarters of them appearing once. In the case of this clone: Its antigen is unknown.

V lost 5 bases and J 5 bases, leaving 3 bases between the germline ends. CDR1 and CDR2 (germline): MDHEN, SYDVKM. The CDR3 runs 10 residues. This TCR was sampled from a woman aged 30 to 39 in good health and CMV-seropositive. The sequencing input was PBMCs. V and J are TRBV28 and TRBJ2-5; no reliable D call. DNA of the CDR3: TGTGCCAGCAGTCGGGAGACCCAGTACTTC. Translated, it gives CASSRETQYF.